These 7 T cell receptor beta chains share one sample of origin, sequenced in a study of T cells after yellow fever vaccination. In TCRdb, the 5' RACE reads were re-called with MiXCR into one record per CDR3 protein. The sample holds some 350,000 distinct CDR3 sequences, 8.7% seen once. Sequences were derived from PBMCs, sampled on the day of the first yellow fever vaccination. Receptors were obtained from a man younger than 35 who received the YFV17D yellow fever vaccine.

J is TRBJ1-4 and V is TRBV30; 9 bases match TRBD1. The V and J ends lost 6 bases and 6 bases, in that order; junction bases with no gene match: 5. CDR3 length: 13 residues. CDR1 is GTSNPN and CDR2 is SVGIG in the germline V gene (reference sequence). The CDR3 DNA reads TGTGCCTGCCCGGGACAGGGTGATGAAAAACTGTTTTTT. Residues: CACPGQGDEKLFF.

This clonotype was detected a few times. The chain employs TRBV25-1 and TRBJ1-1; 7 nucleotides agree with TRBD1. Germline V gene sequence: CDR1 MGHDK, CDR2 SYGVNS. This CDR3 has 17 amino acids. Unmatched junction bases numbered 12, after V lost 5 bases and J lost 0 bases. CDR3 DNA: TGTGCCAGCAGTCCTCAGGGGGTAACAGCCATGAACACTGAAGCTTTCTTT. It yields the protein CASSPQGVTAMNTEAFF.

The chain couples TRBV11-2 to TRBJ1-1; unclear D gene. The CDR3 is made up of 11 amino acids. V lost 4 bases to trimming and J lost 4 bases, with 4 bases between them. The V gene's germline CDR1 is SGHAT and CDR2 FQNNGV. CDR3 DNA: TGTGCCAGCAGCTCAGGCACTGAAGCTTTCTTT. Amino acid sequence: CASSSGTEAFF.

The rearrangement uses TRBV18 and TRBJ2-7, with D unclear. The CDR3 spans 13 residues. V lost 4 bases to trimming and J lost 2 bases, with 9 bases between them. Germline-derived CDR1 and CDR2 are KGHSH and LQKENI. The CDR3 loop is CASSLRKTYEQYV. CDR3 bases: TGTGCCAGCTCACTTAGGAAAACCTACGAGCAGTACGTC.

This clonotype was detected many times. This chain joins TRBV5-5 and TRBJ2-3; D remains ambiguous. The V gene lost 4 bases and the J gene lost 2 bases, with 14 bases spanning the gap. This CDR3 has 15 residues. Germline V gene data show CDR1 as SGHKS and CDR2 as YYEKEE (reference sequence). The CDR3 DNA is TGTGCCAGCAGCGTGGGCGCGGCTGACACAGATACGCAGTATTTT. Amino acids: CASSVGAADTDTQYF.

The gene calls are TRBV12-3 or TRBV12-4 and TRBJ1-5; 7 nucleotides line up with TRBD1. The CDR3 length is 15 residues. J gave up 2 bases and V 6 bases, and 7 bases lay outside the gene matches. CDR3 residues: CASSIGQAGNQPQHF. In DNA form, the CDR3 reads TGTGCCAGCAGCATTGGACAGGCGGGCAATCAGCCCCAGCATTTT.

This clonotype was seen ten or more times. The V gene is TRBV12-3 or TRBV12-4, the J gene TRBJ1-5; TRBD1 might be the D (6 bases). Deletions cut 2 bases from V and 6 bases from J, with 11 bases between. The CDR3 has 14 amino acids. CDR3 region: CASSLQGRVQPQHF. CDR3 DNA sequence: TGTGCCAGCAGTTTACAGGGGCGGGTTCAGCCCCAGCATTTT.